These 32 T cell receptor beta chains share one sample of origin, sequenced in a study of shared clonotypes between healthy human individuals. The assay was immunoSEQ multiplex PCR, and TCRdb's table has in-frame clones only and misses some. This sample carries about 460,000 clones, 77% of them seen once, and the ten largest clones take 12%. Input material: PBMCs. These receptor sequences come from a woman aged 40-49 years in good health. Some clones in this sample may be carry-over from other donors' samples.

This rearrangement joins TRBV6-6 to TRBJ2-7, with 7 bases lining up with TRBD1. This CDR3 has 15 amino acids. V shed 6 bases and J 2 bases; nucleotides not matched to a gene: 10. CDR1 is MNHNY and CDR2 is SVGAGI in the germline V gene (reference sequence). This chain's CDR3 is CASREPGQSPYEQYF. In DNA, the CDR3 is TGTGCCAGCAGGGAACCGGGACAGTCACCCTACGAGCAGTACTTC.

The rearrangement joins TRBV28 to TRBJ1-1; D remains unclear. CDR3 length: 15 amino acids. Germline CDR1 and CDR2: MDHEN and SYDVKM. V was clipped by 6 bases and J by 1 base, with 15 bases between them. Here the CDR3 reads CASSPGIWGNTEAFF. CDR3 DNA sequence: TGTGCCAGCAGCCCCGGGATCTGGGGGAACACTGAAGCTTTCTTT.

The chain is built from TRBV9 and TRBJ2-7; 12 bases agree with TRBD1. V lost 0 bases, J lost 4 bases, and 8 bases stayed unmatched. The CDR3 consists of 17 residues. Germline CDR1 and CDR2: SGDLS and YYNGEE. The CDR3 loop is CASSVGPGQGAGYEQYF. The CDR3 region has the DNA TGTGCCAGCAGCGTAGGCCCGGGACAGGGGGCGGGTTACGAGCAGTACTTC.

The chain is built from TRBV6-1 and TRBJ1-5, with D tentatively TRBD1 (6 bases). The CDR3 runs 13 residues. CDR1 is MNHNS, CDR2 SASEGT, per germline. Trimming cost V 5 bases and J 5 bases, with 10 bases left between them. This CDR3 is CASSTQGYQPQHF. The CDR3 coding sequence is TGTGCCAGCAGTACACAGGGCTATCAGCCCCAGCATTTT.

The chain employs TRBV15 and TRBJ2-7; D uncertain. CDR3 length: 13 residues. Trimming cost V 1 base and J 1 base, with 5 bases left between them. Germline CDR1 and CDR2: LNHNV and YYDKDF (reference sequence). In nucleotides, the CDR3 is TGTGCCACCAGCAGAGCCTATTCCTACGAGCAGTACTTC. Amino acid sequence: CATSRAYSYEQYF.

CDR3: CASSFARVGHPYEQYF. CDR3 sequence (DNA): TGTGCCAGCAGTTTTGCCCGCGTCGGGCACCCATACGAGCAGTACTTC. The J gene is TRBJ2-7, the V gene TRBV28, with D hard to call. The V gene lost 3 bases and the J gene lost 4 bases, with 19 bases spanning the gap. The germline gives CDR1 MDHEN, CDR2 SYDVKM. The CDR3 is made up of 16 amino acids.

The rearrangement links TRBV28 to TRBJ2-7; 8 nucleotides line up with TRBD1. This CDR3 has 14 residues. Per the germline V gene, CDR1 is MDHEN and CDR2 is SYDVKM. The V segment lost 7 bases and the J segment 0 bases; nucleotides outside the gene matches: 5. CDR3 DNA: TGTGCCAGCACTACAGGGGGGAGCTCCTACGAGCAGTACTTC. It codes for CASTTGGSSYEQYF.

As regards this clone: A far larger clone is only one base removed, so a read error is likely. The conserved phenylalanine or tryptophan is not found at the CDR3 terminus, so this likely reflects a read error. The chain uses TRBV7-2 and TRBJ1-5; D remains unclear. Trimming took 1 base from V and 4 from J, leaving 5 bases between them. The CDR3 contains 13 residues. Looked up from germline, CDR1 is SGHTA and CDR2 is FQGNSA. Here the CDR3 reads CASSLGPNQPQHL. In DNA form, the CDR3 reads TGTGCCAGCAGCTTAGGGCCTAATCAGCCCCAGCATTTA.

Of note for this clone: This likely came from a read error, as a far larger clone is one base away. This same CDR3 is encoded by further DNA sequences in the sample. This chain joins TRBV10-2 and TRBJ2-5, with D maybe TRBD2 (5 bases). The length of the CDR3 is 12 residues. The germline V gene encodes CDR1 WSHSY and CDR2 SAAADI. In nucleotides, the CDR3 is TGCGCTGGTGGAGGAAGCAAAGAGACCCAGTACTTC. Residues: CAGGGSKETQYF.

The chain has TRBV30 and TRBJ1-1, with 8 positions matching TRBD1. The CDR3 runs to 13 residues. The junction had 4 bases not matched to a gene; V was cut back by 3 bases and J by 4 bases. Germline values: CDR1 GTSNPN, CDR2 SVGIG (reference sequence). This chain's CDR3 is CAWRDRVVTEAFF. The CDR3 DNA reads TGTGCCTGGAGGGACAGGGTAGTCACTGAAGCTTTCTTT. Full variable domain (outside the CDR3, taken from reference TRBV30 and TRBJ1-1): SQTIHQWPATLVQPVGSPLSLECTVEGTSNPNLYWYRQAAGRGLQLLFYSVGIGQISSEVPQNLSASRPQDRQFILSSKKLLLSDSGFYLCAWRDRVVTEAFFGQGTRLTVV.

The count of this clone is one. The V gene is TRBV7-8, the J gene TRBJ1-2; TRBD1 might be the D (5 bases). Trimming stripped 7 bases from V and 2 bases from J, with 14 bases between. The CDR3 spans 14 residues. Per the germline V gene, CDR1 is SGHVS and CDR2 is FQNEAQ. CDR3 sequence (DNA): TGTGCCAGCACCCTAGGGACTGCAAACTATGGCTACACCTTC. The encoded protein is CASTLGTANYGYTF.

CDR3 sequence: CASRPGLFKETQYF. The CDR3 DNA is TGTGCCAGCAGACCCGGGCTCTTCAAAGAGACCCAGTACTTC. V gene TRBV2 combines with J gene TRBJ2-5; unclear D gene. Germline CDR1 is SNHLY and CDR2 is FYNNEI. CDR3 length: 14 residues. Trimming shortened V by 6 bases and J by 3 bases, and 14 bases separated the two germline ends. Variable domain in full (rest from reference TRBV2 and TRBJ2-5): EPEVTQTPSHQVTQMGQEVILRCVPISNHLYFYWYRQILGQKVEFLVSFYNNEISEKSEIFDDQFSVERPDGSNFTLKIRSTKLEDSAMYFCASRPGLFKETQYFGPGTRLLVL.

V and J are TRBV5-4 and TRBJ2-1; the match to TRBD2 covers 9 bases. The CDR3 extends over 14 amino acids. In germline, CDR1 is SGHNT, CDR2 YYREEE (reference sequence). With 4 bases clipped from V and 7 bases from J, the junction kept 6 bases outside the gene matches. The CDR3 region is CASSRSGSGNEQFF. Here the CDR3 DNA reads TGTGCCAGCAGCCGTAGCGGGAGCGGGAATGAGCAGTTCTTC.

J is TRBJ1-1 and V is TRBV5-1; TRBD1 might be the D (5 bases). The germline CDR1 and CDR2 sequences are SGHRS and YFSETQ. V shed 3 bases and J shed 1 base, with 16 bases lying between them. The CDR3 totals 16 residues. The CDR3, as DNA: TGCGCCAGCAGCTCCGATCCGGGACGGCGGAACACTGAAGCTTTCTTT. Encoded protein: CASSSDPGRRNTEAFF.

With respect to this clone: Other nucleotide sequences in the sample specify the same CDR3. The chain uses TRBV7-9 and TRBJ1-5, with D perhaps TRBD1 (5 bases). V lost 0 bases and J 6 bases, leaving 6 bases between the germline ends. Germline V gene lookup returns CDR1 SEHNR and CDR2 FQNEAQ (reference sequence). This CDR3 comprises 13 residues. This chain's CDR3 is CASSLAGGQPQHF. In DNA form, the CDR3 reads TGTGCCAGCAGCTTAGCCGGGGGTCAGCCCCAGCATTTT.

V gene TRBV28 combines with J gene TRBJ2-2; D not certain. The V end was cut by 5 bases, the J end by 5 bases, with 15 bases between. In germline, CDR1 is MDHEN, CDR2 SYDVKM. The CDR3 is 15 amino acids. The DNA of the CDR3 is TGTGCCAGCAGTACCGGTTCCCGCTGGACCGGGGAGCTGTTTTTT. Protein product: CASSTGSRWTGELFF.

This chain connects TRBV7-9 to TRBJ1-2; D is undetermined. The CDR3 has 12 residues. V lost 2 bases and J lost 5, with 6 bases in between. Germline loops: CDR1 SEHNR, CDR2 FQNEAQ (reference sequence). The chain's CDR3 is CASSLNQYGYTF. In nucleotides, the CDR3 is TGTGCCAGCAGCTTAAACCAATATGGCTACACCTTC.

The CDR3 protein is CASSLEGLNYEQYF. CDR3 nucleotides: TGCGCCAGCAGCTTGGAAGGCTTAAACTACGAGCAGTACTTC. This chain links TRBV5-1 with TRBJ2-7, with D uncertain. V dropped 0 bases and J dropped 3 bases, with 10 bases sitting between them. CDR3 length equals 14 residues. From germline, CDR1 is SGHRS and CDR2 YFSETQ.

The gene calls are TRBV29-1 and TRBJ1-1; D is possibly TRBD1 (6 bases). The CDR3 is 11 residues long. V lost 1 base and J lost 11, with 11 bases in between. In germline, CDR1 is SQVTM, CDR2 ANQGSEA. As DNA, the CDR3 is TGCAGCGTTGAAGGGGGGCAGGGCGCTTTCTTT. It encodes CSVEGGQGAFF.

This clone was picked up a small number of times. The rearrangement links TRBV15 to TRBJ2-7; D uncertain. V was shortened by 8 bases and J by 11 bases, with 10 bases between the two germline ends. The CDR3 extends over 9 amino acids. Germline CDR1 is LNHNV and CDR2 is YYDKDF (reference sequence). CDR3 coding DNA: TGTGCCACCCGCTTGTGGGAGTACTTC. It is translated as CATRLWEYF.

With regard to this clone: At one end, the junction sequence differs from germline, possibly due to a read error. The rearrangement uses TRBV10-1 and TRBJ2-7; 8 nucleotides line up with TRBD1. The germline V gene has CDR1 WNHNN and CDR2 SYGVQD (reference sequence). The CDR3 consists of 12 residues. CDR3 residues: CASSSGGYKQYF. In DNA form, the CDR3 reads TGCGCCAGCAGTTCAGGGGGCTACAAGCAGTACTTC.

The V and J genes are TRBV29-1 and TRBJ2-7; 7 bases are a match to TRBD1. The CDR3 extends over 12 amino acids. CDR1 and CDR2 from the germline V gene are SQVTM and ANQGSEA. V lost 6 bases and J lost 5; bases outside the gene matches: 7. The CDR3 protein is CSVDGTDDEQYF. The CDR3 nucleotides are TGCAGCGTGGACGGGACAGATGACGAGCAGTACTTC.

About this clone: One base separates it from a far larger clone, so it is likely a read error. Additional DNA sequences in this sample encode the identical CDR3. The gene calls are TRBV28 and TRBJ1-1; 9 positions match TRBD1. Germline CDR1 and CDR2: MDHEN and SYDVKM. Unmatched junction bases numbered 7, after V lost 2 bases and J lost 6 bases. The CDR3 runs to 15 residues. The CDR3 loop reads CASSLQDRGFPEAFF. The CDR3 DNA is TGTGCCAGCAGTTTACAGGACAGGGGATTTCCTGAAGCTTTCTTT.

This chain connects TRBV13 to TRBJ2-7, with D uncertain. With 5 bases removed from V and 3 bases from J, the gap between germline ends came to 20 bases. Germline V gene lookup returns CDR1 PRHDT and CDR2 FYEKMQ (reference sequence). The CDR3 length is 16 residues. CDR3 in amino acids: CASSPHRASLYYEQYF. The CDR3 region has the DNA TGTGCCAGCAGCCCCCACCGCGCATCACTGTACTACGAGCAGTACTTC.

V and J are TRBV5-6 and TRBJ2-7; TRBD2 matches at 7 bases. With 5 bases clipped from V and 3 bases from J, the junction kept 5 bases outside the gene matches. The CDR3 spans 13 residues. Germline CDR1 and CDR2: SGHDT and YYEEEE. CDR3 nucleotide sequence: TGTGCCAGCAGAACGGGAGGCGGCTACGAGCAGTACTTC. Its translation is CASRTGGGYEQYF.

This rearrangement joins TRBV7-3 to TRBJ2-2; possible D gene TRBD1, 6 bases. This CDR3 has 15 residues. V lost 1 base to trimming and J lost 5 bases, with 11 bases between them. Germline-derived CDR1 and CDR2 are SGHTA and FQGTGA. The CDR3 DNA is TGTGCCAGCAGCTTAAACCCAGGGGATACCGGGGAGCTGTTTTTT. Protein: CASSLNPGDTGELFF. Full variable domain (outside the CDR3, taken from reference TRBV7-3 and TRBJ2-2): GAGVSQTPSNKVTEKGKYVELRCDPISGHTALYWYRQSLGQGPEFLIYFQGTGAADDSGLPNDRFFAVRPEGSVSTLKIQRTERGDSAVYLCASSLNPGDTGELFFGEGSRLTVL.

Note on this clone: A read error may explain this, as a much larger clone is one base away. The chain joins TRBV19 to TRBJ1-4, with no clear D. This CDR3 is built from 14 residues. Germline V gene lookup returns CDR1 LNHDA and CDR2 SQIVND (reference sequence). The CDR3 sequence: CASSMSRADERLFF. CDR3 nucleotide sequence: TGTGCCAGTAGTATGAGTAGGGCGGACGAAAGACTGTTTTTT.

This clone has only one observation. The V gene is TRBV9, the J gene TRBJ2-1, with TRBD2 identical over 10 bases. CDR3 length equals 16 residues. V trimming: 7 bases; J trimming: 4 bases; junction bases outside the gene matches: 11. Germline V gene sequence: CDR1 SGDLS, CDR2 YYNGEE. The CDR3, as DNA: TGTGCCAGCGGCCTAGGTGGGACTAGCGCTTACAATGAGCAGTTCTTC. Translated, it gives CASGLGGTSAYNEQFF.

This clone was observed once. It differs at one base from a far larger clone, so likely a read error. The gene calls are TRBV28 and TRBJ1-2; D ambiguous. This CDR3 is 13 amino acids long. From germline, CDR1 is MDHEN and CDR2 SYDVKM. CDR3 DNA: TGTGCCAGCAGTTTCCAATTATCTTATGGCCACACCTTC. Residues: CASSFQLSYGHTF.

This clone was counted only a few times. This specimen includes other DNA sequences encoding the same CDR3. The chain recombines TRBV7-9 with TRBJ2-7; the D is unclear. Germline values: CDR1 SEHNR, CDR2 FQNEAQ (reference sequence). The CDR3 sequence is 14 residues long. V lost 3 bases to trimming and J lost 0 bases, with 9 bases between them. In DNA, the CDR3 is TGTGCCAGCAGCTTGCAAGGTAGCTCCTACGAGCAGTACTTC. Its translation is CASSLQGSSYEQYF.

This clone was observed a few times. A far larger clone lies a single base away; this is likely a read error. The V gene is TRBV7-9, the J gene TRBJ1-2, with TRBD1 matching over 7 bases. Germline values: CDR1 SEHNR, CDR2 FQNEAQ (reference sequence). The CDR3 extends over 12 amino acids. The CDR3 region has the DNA TGTGCCTGCAGCACTAGCTGGGACAGAAAGACCTTC. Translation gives CACSTSWDRKTF.

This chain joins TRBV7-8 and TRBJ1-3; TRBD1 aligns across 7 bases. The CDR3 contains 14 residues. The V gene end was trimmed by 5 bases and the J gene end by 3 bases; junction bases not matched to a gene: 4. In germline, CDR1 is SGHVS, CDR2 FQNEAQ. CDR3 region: CASSPNRGGNTIYF. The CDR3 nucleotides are TGTGCCAGCAGCCCAAACAGGGGTGGAAACACCATATATTTT.